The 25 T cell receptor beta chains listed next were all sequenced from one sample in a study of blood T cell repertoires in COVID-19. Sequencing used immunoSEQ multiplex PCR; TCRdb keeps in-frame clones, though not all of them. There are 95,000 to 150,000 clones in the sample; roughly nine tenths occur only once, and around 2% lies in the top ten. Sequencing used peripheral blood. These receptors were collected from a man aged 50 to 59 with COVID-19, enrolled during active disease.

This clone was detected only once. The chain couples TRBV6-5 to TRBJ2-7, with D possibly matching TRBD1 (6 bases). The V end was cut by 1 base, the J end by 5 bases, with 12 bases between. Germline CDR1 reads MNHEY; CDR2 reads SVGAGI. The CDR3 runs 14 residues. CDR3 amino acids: CASSYLNRDHEQYF. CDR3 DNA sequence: TGTGCCAGCAGTTACTTGAACAGGGACCACGAGCAGTACTTC.

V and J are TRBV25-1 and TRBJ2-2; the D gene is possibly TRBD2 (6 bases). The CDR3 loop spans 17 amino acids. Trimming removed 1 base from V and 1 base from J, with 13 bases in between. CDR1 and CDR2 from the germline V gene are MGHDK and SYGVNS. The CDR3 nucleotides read TGTGCCAGCAGTGAATCGCGGGGCCCGGGGAACACCGGGGAGCTGTTTTTT. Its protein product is CASSESRGPGNTGELFF.

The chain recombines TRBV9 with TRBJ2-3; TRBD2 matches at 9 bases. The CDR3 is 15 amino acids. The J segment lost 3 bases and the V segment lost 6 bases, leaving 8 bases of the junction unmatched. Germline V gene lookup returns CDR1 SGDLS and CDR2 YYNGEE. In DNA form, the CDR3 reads TGTGCCAGCACTCAGGGTAGCGGGAGTACAGATACGCAGTATTTT. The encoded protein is CASTQGSGSTDTQYF.

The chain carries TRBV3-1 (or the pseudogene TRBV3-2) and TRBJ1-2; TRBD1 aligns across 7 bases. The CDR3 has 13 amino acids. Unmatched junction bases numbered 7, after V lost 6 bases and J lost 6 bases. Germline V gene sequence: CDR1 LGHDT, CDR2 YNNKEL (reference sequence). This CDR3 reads CASSLTGVDGYTF. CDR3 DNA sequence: TGTGCCAGCAGTTTAACAGGGGTCGATGGCTACACCTTC.

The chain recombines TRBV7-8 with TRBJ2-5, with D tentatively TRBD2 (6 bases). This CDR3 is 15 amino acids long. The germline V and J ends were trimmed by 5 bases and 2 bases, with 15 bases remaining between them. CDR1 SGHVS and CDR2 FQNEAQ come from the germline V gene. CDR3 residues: CASSTGTPLQETQYF. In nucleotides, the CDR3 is TGTGCCAGCAGCACCGGGACTCCCTTACAAGAGACCCAGTACTTC.

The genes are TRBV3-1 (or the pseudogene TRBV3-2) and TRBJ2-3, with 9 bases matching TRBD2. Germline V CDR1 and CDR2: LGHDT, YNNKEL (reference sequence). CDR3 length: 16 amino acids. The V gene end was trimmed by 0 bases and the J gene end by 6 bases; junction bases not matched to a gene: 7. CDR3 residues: CASSQDRLAVRDTQYF. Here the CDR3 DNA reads TGTGCCAGCAGCCAAGATCGACTAGCGGTTCGGGATACGCAGTATTTT.

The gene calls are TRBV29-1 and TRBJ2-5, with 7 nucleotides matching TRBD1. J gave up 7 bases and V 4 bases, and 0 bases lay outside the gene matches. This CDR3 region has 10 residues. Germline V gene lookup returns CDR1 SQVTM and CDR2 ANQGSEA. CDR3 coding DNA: TGCAGCGTTGGGACAGGGACCCAGTACTTC. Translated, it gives CSVGTGTQYF.

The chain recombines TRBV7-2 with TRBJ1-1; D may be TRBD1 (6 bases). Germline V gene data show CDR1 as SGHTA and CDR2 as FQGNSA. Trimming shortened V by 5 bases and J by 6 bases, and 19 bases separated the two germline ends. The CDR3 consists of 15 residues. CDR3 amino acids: CASSGGAGQLSEAFF. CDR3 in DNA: TGTGCCAGCAGCGGGGGGGCAGGCCAGCTCTCTGAAGCTTTCTTT.

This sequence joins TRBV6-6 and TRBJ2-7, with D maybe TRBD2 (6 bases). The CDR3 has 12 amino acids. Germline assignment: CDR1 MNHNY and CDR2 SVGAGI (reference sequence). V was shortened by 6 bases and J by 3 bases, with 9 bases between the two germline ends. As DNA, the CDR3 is TGTGCCAGCAGCCCGACTAGCTACGAGCAGTACTTC. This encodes CASSPTSYEQYF.

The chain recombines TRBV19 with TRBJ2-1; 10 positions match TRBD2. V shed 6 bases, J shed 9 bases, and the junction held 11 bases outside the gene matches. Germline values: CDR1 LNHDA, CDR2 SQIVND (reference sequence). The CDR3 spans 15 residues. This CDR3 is CASRLASSGRGEQFF. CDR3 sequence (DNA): TGTGCCAGTAGATTGGCCTCTAGCGGGAGAGGTGAGCAGTTCTTC.

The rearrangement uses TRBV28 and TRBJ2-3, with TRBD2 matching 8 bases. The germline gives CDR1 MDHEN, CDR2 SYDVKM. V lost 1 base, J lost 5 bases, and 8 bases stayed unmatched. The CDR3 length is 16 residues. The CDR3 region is CASSLSQREFGDTQYF. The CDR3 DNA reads TGTGCCAGCAGTTTATCCCAGCGGGAGTTTGGAGATACGCAGTATTTT.

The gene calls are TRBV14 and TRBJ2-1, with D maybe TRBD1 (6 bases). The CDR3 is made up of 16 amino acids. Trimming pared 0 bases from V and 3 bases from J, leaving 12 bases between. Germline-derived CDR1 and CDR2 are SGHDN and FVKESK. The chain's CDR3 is CASSQDRGGDYNEQFF. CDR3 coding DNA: TGTGCCAGCAGCCAAGATAGAGGGGGTGACTACAATGAGCAGTTCTTC.

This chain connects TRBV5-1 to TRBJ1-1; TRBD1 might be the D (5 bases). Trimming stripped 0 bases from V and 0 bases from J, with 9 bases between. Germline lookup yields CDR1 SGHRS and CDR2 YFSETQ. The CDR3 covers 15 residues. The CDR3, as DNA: TGCGCCAGCAGCTTGGAGGCGGGGGTGAACACTGAAGCTTTCTTT. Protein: CASSLEAGVNTEAFF. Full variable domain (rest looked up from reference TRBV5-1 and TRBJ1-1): KAGVTQTPRYLIKTRGQQVTLSCSPISGHRSVSWYQQTPGQGLQFLFEYFSETQRNKGNFPGRFSGRQFSNSRSEMNVSTLELGDSALYLCASSLEAGVNTEAFFGQGTRLTVV.

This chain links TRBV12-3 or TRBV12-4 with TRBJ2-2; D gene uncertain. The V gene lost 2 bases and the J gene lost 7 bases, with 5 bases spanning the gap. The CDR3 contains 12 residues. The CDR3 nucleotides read TGTGCCAGCAGTTTATCCCACGGGGAGCTGTTTTTT. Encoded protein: CASSLSHGELFF.

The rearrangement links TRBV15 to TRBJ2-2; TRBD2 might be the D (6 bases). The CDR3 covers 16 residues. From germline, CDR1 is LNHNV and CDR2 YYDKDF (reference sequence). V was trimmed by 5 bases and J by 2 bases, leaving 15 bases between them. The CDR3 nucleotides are TGTGCCACCAGCCGACGCGGGGAGCGCAACACCGGGGAGCTGTTTTTT. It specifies CATSRRGERNTGELFF.

In nucleotides, the CDR3 is TGTGCCAGCATCCCCGGGACAGGGGGCAGGAATGAGCAGTTCTTC. Protein product: CASIPGTGGRNEQFF. This rearrangement joins TRBV28 to TRBJ2-1, with 12 bases matching TRBD1. CDR3 length equals 15 residues. Germline V gene lookup returns CDR1 MDHEN and CDR2 SYDVKM. With 7 bases clipped from V and 7 bases from J, the junction kept 8 bases outside the gene matches.

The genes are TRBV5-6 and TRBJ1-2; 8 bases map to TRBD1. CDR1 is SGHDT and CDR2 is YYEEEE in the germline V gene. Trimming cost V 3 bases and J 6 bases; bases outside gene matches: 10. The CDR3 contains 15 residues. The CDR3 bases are TGTGCCAGCAGCTCTGGACAGGGCAGAAGTCATGGCTACACCTTC. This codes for CASSSGQGRSHGYTF.

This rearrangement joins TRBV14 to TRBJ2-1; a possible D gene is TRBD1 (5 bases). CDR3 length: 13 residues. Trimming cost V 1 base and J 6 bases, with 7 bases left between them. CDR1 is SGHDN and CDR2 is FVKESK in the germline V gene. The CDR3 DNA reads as TGTGCCAGCAGCCAAGCCAGGGTCAATGAGCAGTTCTTC. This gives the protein CASSQARVNEQFF.

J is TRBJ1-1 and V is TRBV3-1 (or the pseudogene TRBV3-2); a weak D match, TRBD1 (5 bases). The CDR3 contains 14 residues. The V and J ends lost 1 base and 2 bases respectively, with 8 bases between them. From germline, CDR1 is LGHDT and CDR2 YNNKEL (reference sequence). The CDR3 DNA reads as TGTGCCAGCAGCCAAGCCGGGGGAAACACTGAAGCTTTCTTT. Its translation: CASSQAGGNTEAFF.

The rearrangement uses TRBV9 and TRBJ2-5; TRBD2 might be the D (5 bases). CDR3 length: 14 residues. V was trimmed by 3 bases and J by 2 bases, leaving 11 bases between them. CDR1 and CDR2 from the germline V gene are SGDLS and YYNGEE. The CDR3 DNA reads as TGTGCCAGCAGCGGAGGGCAGGATCAAGAGACCCAGTACTTC. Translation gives CASSGGQDQETQYF.

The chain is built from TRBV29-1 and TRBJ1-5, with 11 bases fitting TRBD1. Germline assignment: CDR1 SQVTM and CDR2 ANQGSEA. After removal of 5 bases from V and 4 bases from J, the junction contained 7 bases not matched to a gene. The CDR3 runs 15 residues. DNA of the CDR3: TGCAGCGTTAGTCCCGGGACAGGGGGGAATCAGCCCCAGCATTTT. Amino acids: CSVSPGTGGNQPQHF.

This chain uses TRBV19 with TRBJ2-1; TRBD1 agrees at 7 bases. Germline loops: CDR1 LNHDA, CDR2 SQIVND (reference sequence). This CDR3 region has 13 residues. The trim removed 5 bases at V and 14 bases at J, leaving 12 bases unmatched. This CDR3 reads CASSRTEDRAKFF. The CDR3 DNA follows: TGTGCCAGTAGTCGGACAGAAGACAGGGCTAAGTTCTTC.

CDR3 amino acids: CASSQVAGGANEQFF. CDR3 in DNA: TGCGCCAGCAGCCAGGTAGCGGGAGGCGCAAATGAGCAGTTCTTC. This sequence joins TRBV4-1 and TRBJ2-1; 10 nucleotides align to TRBD2. J lost 7 bases, V lost 3 bases, and 6 bases had no gene match. The CDR3 contains 15 residues. Per the germline V gene, CDR1 is MGHRA and CDR2 is YSYEKL.

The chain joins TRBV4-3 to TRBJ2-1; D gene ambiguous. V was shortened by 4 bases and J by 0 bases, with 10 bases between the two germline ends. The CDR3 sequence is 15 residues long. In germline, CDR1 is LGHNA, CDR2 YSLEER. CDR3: CASSLDTSSYNEQFF. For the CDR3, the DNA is TGCGCCAGCAGCCTAGACACGAGCTCCTACAATGAGCAGTTCTTC.

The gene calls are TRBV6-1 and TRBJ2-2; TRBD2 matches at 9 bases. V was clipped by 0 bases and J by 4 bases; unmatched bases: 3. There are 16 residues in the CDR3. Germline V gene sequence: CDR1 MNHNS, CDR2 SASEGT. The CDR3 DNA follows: TGTGCCAGCAGTGAAGCGGGGACTAGCCGCACCGGGGAGCTGTTTTTT. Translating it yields CASSEAGTSRTGELFF.